What follows are 5 T cell receptor beta chains derived from one specimen sequenced in a study of blood T cell repertoires in COVID-19. TCRdb's table, derived via immunoSEQ multiplex PCR, lists solely in-frame clones and lacks some. The table records 250,000 to 350,000 clones, approximately 90% of them present only once. Sequenced: peripheral blood. The receptors originated from a woman aged 50 to 60 with COVID-19, enrolled during active disease.

This clone was seen only once. The V call is TRBV2, the J call TRBJ1-1, with a possible D match to TRBD1 (6 bases). Germline V gene sequence: CDR1 SNHLY, CDR2 FYNNEI. This CDR3 region has 12 residues. V was cut by 4 bases and J by 11 bases, with 14 bases left in between. CDR3 loop: CASSAGAEKAFF. The CDR3 DNA follows: TGTGCCAGCAGTGCAGGGGCGGAGAAGGCTTTCTTT. The full variable domain, with the rest looked up from reference TRBV2 and TRBJ1-1, is EPEVTQTPSHQVTQMGQEVILRCVPISNHLYFYWYRQILGQKVEFLVSFYNNEISEKSEIFDDQFSVERPDGSNFTLKIRSTKLEDSAMYFCASSAGAEKAFFGQGTRLTVV.

The genes are TRBV6-2 or TRBV6-3 and TRBJ1-2; 11 positions agree with TRBD1. Germline trimming cut 6 bases from V and 8 bases from J; bases unmatched to any gene: 8. This CDR3 is 14 amino acids long. CDR1 is MNHEY and CDR2 is SVGEGT in the germline V gene. The CDR3 protein is CASSLGQGAGGYTF. Here the CDR3 DNA reads TGTGCCAGCAGCTTAGGACAGGGGGCTGGGGGCTACACCTTC.

CDR3 sequence reads: CASSVGLRPLVDTQYF. The DNA of the CDR3 is TGTGCCAGCAGCGTAGGACTACGGCCGCTCGTAGATACGCAGTATTTT. The rearrangement uses TRBV9 and TRBJ2-3; perhaps TRBD2 as D (5 bases). The V gene lost 0 bases and the J gene lost 5 bases, with 16 bases spanning the gap. This CDR3 spans 16 amino acids. Germline-derived CDR1 and CDR2 are SGDLS and YYNGEE.

The J gene is TRBJ2-1, the V gene TRBV11-3, with 9 bases that match TRBD2. V was clipped by 3 bases and J by 9 bases; unmatched bases: 12. This CDR3 spans 16 amino acids. Germline-derived CDR1 and CDR2 are SGHNT and YENEEA. The CDR3 coding sequence is TGTGCCAGCAGCTTTCCGTTTAGCGGGAGTTTTGGTGAGCAGTTCTTC. Protein sequence: CASSFPFSGSFGEQFF. Looking up the rest from reference TRBV11-3 and TRBJ2-1 gives the full variable domain: EAGVVQSPRYKIIEKKQPVAFWCNPISGHNTLYWYLQNLGQGPELLIRYENEEAVDDSQLPKDRFSAERLKGVDSTLKIQPAELGDSAVYLCASSFPFSGSFGEQFFGPGTRLTVL.

As DNA, the CDR3 is TGTGCCAGCAGCCAATCCGCCCGAGGGATTCCCATCTACGAGCAGTACTTC. Residues: CASSQSARGIPIYEQYF. V and J are TRBV3-1 (or the pseudogene TRBV3-2) and TRBJ2-7, with a weak D call TRBD2 (5 bases). The V and J ends lost 2 bases and 3 bases respectively, with 20 bases between them. The germline V gene encodes CDR1 LGHDT and CDR2 YNNKEL (reference sequence). There are 17 residues in the CDR3.